These T cell receptor beta chains were read from a single sample in a study of T cells after posttransplantation cyclophosphamide. Sequenced by immunoSEQ multiplex PCR; TCRdb stores in-frame clones only, minus some. The sample records about 20,000 clones, less than 99% being singletons. The sample consisted of naive CD4+ T cells sorted from PBMCs. Receptors were obtained from a man between 40 and 49 years old in good health, CMV-negative, and a related stem cell transplant donor. The CDR3 runs from the conserved cysteine through the conserved F or W. The D gene is left open where the match is weak. Size tells how often a clone was seen (once, few, many) or the class of an expanded clone, and some rows leave it out.

v_call,d_call,j_call,clone_size,cdr3_length,cdr3_aa,cdr3_nt
TRBV6-4,NA,TRBJ2-7,NA,15,CASSDPSTNLYEQYF,TGTGCCAGCAGTGACCCGTCCACTAACCTTTACGAGCAGTACTTC
TRBV29-1,NA,TRBJ1-3,NA,13,CSVELELGNTIYF,TGCAGCGTTGAGCTCGAACTGGGAAACACCATATATTTT
TRBV7-3,NA,TRBJ2-3,NA,12,CASSLEGGAQYF,TGTGCCAGCAGCTTAGAAGGGGGTGCGCAGTATTTT
TRBV7-2,TRBD1,TRBJ1-2,NA,14,CASSLGQGVYGYTF,TGTGCCAGCAGCTTGGGACAGGGAGTCTATGGCTACACCTTC
TRBV28,NA,TRBJ1-5,NA,13,CASIAGSNQPQHF,TGTGCCAGCATCGCCGGGAGCAATCAGCCCCAGCATTTT
TRBV10-1,NA,TRBJ2-2,NA,14,CASSESIGVGELFF,TGCGCCAGCAGTGAGTCGATCGGGGTCGGGGAGCTGTTTTTT
TRBV5-1,NA,TRBJ2-7,NA,15,CASSLEVDPRYEQYF,TGCGCCAGCAGCTTAGAGGTGGATCCCCGCTACGAGCAGTACTTC
TRBV6-6,NA,TRBJ1-1,NA,14,CASWVWGSNTEAFF,TGTGCCAGCTGGGTATGGGGCTCGAACACTGAAGCTTTCTTT
TRBV5-1,TRBD2,TRBJ2-5,NA,15,CASSKGRETQETQYF,TGCGCCAGCAGCAAGGGGCGGGAGACCCAAGAGACCCAGTACTTC
TRBV30,NA,TRBJ1-1,NA,14,CAWSVRVTNTEAFF,TGTGCCTGGAGTGTACGGGTAACGAACACTGAAGCTTTCTTT
TRBV28,NA,TRBJ2-1,once,12,CASSQYRDEQFF,TGTGCCAGCAGCCAATACCGGGATGAGCAGTTCTTC
TRBV5-5,NA,TRBJ2-7,once,14,CASSFPRGGTEQYF,TGTGCCAGCAGCTTCCCCCGAGGAGGGACCGAGCAGTACTTC
TRBV15,NA,TRBJ1-2,NA,14,CATSTRRTNYGYTF,TGTGCCACCAGCACGCGGCGGACTAACTATGGCTACACCTTC
TRBV7-9,TRBD1,TRBJ1-4,NA,11,CASSPDRRLFF,TGTGCCAGCAGCCCGGACAGGCGGCTGTTTTTT
TRBV28,NA,TRBJ2-1,NA,12,CASWGRYNEQFF,TGTGCCAGCTGGGGGAGGTACAATGAGCAGTTCTTC
TRBV2,NA,TRBJ1-6,NA,14,CASSELKGNSPLHF,TGTGCCAGCAGTGAATTAAAGGGGAATTCACCCCTCCACTTT
TRBV5-1,NA,TRBJ2-3,NA,13,CASSAERFDTQYF,TGCGCCAGCAGCGCAGAACGATTCGATACGCAGTATTTT
TRBV19,NA,TRBJ1-2,NA,14,CASSRQDSRYGYTF,TGTGCCAGTAGCCGACAGGACAGCCGCTATGGCTACACCTTC
TRBV10-3,TRBD1,TRBJ1-5,NA,14,CAIKTGEDNQPQHF,TGTGCCATCAAAACAGGGGAGGACAATCAGCCCCAGCATTTT
TRBV4-2,NA,TRBJ1-1,NA,15,CASSQGVRDPGEAFF,TGTGCCAGCAGCCAAGGCGTGAGAGACCCGGGAGAAGCTTTCTTT
TRBV29-1,NA,TRBJ1-1,NA,15,CSVEGGVAMNTEAFF,TGCAGCGTTGAGGGGGGAGTAGCCATGAACACTGAAGCTTTCTTT
TRBV7-2,NA,TRBJ2-3,NA,16,CASSLRRGVGADTQYF,TGTGCCAGCAGCCTCCGGCGGGGAGTAGGTGCAGATACGCAGTATTTT
TRBV28,TRBD2,TRBJ2-3,NA,16,CASSPRLAGVTDTQYF,TGTGCCAGCAGTCCCCGACTAGCGGGGGTCACAGATACGCAGTATTTT
TRBV14,TRBD2,TRBJ2-7,NA,17,CASSPPGLADYSYEQYF,TGTGCCAGCAGCCCCCCGGGACTAGCGGATTATTCCTACGAGCAGTACTTC
TRBV28,NA,TRBJ1-4,NA,14,CASSLNQGREKLFF,TGTGCCAGCAGTTTAAACCAGGGAAGGGAAAAACTGTTTTTT
TRBV7-9,NA,TRBJ1-2,NA,13,CASSLRGIYGYTF,TGTGCCAGCAGCCTCAGGGGAATCTATGGCTACACCTTC
TRBV28,TRBD1,TRBJ1-1,once,12,CASTTGDTEAFF,TGTGCCAGCACGACAGGGGACACTGAAGCTTTCTTT
TRBV28,NA,TRBJ2-5,NA,14,CASSFVSRSETQYF,TGTGCCAGCAGTTTTGTATCTCGGTCAGAGACCCAGTACTTC
TRBV7-3,TRBD2,TRBJ2-3,NA,18,CASSLGTSGRGPTDTQYF,TGTGCCAGCAGCTTAGGGACTAGCGGGAGGGGGCCCACAGATACGCAGTATTTT
TRBV28,NA,TRBJ1-5,NA,11,CASSPYQPQHF,TGTGCCAGCAGTCCATATCAGCCCCAGCATTTT
TRBV28,NA,TRBJ2-5,NA,12,CASSLLRETQYF,TGTGCCAGCAGTTTACTCCGAGAGACCCAGTACTTC
TRBV5-4,NA,TRBJ2-3,once,15,CASRTKTGSTDTQYF,TGTGCCAGCAGGACCAAGACAGGTAGCACAGATACGCAGTATTTT